There are a few counts of the clone carrying this TCR beta chain. This sample was included in a study of cytomegalovirus exposure and HLA in healthy donors. PCR primers comprised 60 Vbeta and 13 Jbeta primers. Sequencing was performed with immunoSEQ multiplex PCR; in TCRdb, only in-frame clones are kept and a portion is missing. The data show about 130,000 clones, about three quarters seen once. Sequencing was performed on PBMCs. The origin of this receptor is a human donor in good health.

The CDR3 protein is CASSPAPGQTYEQYF. The CDR3, as DNA: TGTGCCAGCAGCCCTGCCCCGGGACAGACCTACGAGCAGTACTTC. This chain connects TRBV7-6 to TRBJ2-5, with TRBD1 identical over 7 bases. TRBJ2-7 matches the DNA end more closely, so the J call is doubtful. Per germline, CDR1 SGHVS and CDR2 FNYEAQ. The CDR3 extends over 15 amino acids.